A selection of T cell receptor beta chains follows, all from one sample in a study of T cell repertoires in cytomegalovirus infection. These receptors have no identified antigens. TCRdb fed the reads into MiXCR, producing one record per CDR3 protein. The sample shows roughly 350,000 distinct CDR3 sequences, about 34% of them seen only once. Sequenced here: cultured PBMCs, sampled from culture after CMV antigen stimulation. The receptors shown here come from a human donor in good health (CMV status not recorded). Some clones in this sample may be carry-over from other donors' samples. The conserved cysteine and the conserved F or W are not part of the CDR3 here. Fields, in order: clone size, D gene, V gene, CDR3 protein. A D gene is named only where the DNA matches it firmly. Clone size is stated in some rows and not others, as once, few, many or a class when expanded.

abundance: NA
d_gene: TRBD2
v_gene: TRBV6-5
CDR3aa: ASKPLAGDTDTQY

abundance: NA
d_gene: NA
v_gene: TRBV7-9
CDR3aa: ASSLGAFGYT

abundance: many
d_gene: TRBD1
v_gene: TRBV7-2
CDR3aa: ASSLQQGAQGYT

abundance: once
d_gene: NA
v_gene: TRBV24-1
CDR3aa: ATRQDTGELF

abundance: many
d_gene: NA
v_gene: TRBV7-2
CDR3aa: ASSLAGSTDTQY

abundance: NA
d_gene: NA
v_gene: TRBV6-2/TRBV6-3
CDR3aa: ASSYGWREQF

abundance: few
d_gene: NA
v_gene: TRBV20-1
CDR3aa: SASSDEPNTEAF

abundance: NA
d_gene: TRBD2
v_gene: TRBV4-3
CDR3aa: ASSQDRTSGPINEQF

abundance: NA
d_gene: NA
v_gene: TRBV19
CDR3aa: ASIKDLGQPQH

abundance: NA
d_gene: NA
v_gene: TRBV28
CDR3aa: ASVPSTPGLSNQPQH

abundance: many
d_gene: NA
v_gene: TRBV7-2
CDR3aa: ASSERRGSEKLF

abundance: many
d_gene: TRBD1
v_gene: TRBV7-2
CDR3aa: ASSLMRSGGANYGYT

abundance: many
d_gene: TRBD1
v_gene: TRBV2
CDR3aa: ASSVRDSGEKLF

abundance: few
d_gene: TRBD1
v_gene: TRBV7-6
CDR3aa: ASSLGQGAVYNEQF

abundance: few
d_gene: TRBD2
v_gene: TRBV11-2
CDR3aa: ASSFKERLAGPSEQF

abundance: few
d_gene: TRBD2
v_gene: TRBV4-1
CDR3aa: ASSHPGGSGTYEQY

abundance: many
d_gene: NA
v_gene: TRBV3-1
CDR3aa: ASSQDLRSGYT

abundance: NA
d_gene: NA
v_gene: TRBV9
CDR3aa: ASSVLSVSSGNTIY

abundance: NA
d_gene: TRBD1
v_gene: TRBV24-1
CDR3aa: ATSDTRTGENTEAF

abundance: few
d_gene: TRBD2
v_gene: TRBV11-2
CDR3aa: ASSSAGGGLAGGRADTQY

abundance: NA
d_gene: NA
v_gene: TRBV7-2
CDR3aa: ASSFTGDYEQY

abundance: NA
d_gene: TRBD1
v_gene: TRBV29-1
CDR3aa: SVAGTGASDTQY

abundance: many
d_gene: NA
v_gene: TRBV7-2
CDR3aa: ASSSRAGFSYNEQF

abundance: few
d_gene: NA
v_gene: TRBV28
CDR3aa: ASSFIRGGTEQETQY

abundance: NA
d_gene: TRBD2
v_gene: TRBV5-4
CDR3aa: ASSPSSGRQETQY

abundance: NA
d_gene: NA
v_gene: TRBV12-3/TRBV12-4
CDR3aa: ASSSTLMNTEAF

abundance: NA
d_gene: TRBD1
v_gene: TRBV20-1
CDR3aa: SASLQGARGANVLT

abundance: NA
d_gene: NA
v_gene: TRBV29-1
CDR3aa: SVEGELEQY

abundance: many
d_gene: NA
v_gene: TRBV24-1
CDR3aa: ATQGGLNTEAF

abundance: NA
d_gene: NA
v_gene: TRBV20-1
CDR3aa: SASQTRGEETQY

abundance: few
d_gene: TRBD1
v_gene: TRBV28
CDR3aa: ASSLSGGLSYQLEAF

abundance: NA
d_gene: TRBD2
v_gene: TRBV12-5
CDR3aa: ASLAGILGNEQF

abundance: few
d_gene: TRBD1
v_gene: TRBV5-6
CDR3aa: ASSPQGANYGYT

abundance: NA
d_gene: NA
v_gene: TRBV24-1
CDR3aa: ATGTYTDTQY

abundance: few
d_gene: TRBD1
v_gene: TRBV15
CDR3aa: ATSRGQGSEPEAF

abundance: few
d_gene: NA
v_gene: TRBV6-2/TRBV6-3
CDR3aa: ATTRNGELF

abundance: NA
d_gene: NA
v_gene: TRBV7-2
CDR3aa: ASSSRVTNYGYT

abundance: NA
d_gene: NA
v_gene: TRBV7-2
CDR3aa: ASSFSSAESVYEQY

abundance: few
d_gene: NA
v_gene: TRBV19
CDR3aa: ASSMGTPYNEQF

abundance: few
d_gene: TRBD1
v_gene: TRBV6-2/TRBV6-3
CDR3aa: ASSPGQHTDTQY

abundance: NA
d_gene: NA
v_gene: TRBV25-1
CDR3aa: ASTSGTIASPLL

abundance: NA
d_gene: NA
v_gene: TRBV7-2
CDR3aa: ASSLFQVGREMAQY

abundance: NA
d_gene: TRBD2
v_gene: TRBV20-1
CDR3aa: SALKSGSSYEQY

abundance: NA
d_gene: NA
v_gene: TRBV5-1
CDR3aa: ASMGSGYEQY

abundance: many
d_gene: TRBD2
v_gene: TRBV7-3
CDR3aa: ASSMTGTSGRYNEQF

abundance: NA
d_gene: NA
v_gene: TRBV3-1
CDR3aa: ASSQFGSIHGYT

abundance: NA
d_gene: NA
v_gene: TRBV7-2
CDR3aa: ASRLLPGEEQETQY

abundance: few
d_gene: NA
v_gene: TRBV7-2
CDR3aa: ASSLNTGYGQPQH

abundance: many
d_gene: NA
v_gene: TRBV7-2
CDR3aa: ASSLVGGANVLT

abundance: once
d_gene: TRBD2
v_gene: TRBV28
CDR3aa: ASSLTASGSSEQY

abundance: NA
d_gene: NA
v_gene: TRBV28
CDR3aa: ASSLPGREETQY

abundance: few
d_gene: NA
v_gene: TRBV7-2
CDR3aa: ASSLGGGDQETQY

abundance: NA
d_gene: NA
v_gene: TRBV20-1
CDR3aa: SADKIAKNIQY